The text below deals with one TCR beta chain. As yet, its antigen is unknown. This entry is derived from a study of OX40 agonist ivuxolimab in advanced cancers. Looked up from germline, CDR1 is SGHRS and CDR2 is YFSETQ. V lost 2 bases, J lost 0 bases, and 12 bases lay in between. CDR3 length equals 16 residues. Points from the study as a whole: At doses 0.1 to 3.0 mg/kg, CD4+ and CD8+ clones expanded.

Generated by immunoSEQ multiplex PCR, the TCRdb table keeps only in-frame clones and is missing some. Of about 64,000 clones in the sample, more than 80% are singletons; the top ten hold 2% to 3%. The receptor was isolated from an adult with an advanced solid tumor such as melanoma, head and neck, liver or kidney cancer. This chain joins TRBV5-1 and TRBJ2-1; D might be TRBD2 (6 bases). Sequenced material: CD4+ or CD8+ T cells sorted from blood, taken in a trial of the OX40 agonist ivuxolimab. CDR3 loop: CASSFAGGSSYNEQFF. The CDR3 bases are TGCGCCAGCAGCTTTGCTGGGGGGAGCTCCTACAATGAGCAGTTCTTC.